This TCR beta chain originates from a study of Tregs in tolerant kidney transplant recipients. The wider study: Mixed chimerism was transient after nonmyeloablative marrow transplants from related graft donors.

Findings of the study overall: Expanding Tregs on activated donor B cells appeared to best identify donor-specific TCRbeta clones. No direct test of biological reproducibility was done here. Findings come from small patient numbers and require larger validation.

As regards this clone: No antigen is known for it.

This CDR3 is built from 16 residues. Trimming took 0 bases from V and 6 from J; bases not matched to a gene: 8. From germline, CDR1 is MNHEY and CDR2 SVGAGI. The method was immunoSEQ multiplex PCR; TCRdb's version includes in-frame clones alone and lacks a portion of them. Here the sample spans some 55,000 clones, approximately 85% being singletons. The receptor comes from a human donor who received a combined kidney and bone marrow transplant. The sample consisted of Tregs from blood, taken before the transplant. V gene TRBV6-5 combines with J gene TRBJ2-3; 8 positions agree with TRBD2. The DNA of the CDR3 is TGTGCCAGCAGTTACTCTCGGGGACTAGGGTATGATACGCAGTATTTT. The encoded protein is CASSYSRGLGYDTQYF.